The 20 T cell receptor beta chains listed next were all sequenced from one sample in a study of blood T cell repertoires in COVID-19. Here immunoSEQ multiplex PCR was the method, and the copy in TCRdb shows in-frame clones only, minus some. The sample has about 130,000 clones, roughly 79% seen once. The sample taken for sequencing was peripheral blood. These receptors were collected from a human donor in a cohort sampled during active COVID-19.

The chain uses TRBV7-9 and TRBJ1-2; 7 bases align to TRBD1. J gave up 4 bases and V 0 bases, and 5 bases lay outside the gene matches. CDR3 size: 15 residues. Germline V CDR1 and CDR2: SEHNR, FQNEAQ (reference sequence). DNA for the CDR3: TGTGCCAGCAGCTTAGCGGACAGGTCCTCCTATGGCTACACCTTC. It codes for CASSLADRSSYGYTF. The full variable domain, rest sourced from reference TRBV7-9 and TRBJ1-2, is DTGVSQNPRHKITKRGQNVTFRCDPISEHNRLYWYRQTLGQGPEFLTYFQNEAQLEKSRLLSDRFSAERPKGSFSTLEIQRTEQGDSAMYLCASSLADRSSYGYTFGSGTRLTVV.

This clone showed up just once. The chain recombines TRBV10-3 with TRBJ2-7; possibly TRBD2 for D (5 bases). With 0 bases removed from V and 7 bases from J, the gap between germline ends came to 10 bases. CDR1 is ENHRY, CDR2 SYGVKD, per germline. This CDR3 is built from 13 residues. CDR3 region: CAISESGSGEQYF. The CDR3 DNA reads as TGTGCCATCAGTGAGTCGGGCTCGGGAGAGCAGTACTTC.

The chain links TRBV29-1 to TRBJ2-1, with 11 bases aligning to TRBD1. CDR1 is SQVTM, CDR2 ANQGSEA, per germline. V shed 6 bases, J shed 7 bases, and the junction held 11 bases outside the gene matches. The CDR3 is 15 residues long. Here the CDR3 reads CSVRGGTGGRNEQFF. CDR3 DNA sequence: TGCAGCGTCAGGGGCGGGACAGGGGGGCGAAATGAGCAGTTCTTC.

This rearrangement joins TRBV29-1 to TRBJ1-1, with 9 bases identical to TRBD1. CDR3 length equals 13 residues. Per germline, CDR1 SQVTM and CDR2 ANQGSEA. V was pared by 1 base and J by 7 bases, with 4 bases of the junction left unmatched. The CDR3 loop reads CSVEVQGAGEAFF. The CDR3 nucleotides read TGCAGCGTTGAAGTACAGGGGGCTGGTGAAGCTTTCTTT. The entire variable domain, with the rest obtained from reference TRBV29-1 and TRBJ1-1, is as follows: SAVISQKPSRDICQRGTSLTIQCQVDSQVTMMFWYRQQPGQSLTLIATANQGSEATYESGFVIDKFPISRPNLTFSTLTVSNMSPEDSSIYLCSVEVQGAGEAFFGQGTRLTVV.

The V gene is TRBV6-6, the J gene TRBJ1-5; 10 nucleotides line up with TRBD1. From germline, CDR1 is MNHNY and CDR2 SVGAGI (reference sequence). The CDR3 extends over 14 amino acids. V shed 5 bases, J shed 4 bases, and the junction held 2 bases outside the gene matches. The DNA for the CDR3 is TGTGCCAGCAGTCGGGGACAGGGGAATCAGCCCCAGCATTTT. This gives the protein CASSRGQGNQPQHF.

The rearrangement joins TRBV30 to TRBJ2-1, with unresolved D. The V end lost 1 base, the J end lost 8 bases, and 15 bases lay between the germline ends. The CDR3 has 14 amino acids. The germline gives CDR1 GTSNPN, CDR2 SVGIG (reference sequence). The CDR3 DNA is TGTGCCTGGAGTGCAAGACATCCCCAGGATGAGCAGTTCTTC. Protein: CAWSARHPQDEQFF.

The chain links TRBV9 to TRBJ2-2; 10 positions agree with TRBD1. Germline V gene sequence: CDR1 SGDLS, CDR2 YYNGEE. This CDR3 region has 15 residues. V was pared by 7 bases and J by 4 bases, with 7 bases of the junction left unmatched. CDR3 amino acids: CASHMTGGGTGELFF. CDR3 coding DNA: TGTGCCAGCCATATGACAGGGGGCGGCACCGGGGAGCTGTTTTTT.

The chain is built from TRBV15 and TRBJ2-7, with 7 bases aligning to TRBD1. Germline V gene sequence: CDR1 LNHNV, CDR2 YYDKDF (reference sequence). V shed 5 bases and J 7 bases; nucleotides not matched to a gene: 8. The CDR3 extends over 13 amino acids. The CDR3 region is CATSGQATGEQYF. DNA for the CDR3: TGTGCCACCAGCGGACAGGCCACGGGTGAGCAGTACTTC.

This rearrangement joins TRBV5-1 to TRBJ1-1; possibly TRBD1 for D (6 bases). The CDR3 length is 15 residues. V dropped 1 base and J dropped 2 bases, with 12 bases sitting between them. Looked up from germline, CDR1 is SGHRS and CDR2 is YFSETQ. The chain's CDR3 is CASSLSKGVNTEAFF. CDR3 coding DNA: TGCGCCAGCAGCTTGAGTAAGGGGGTCAACACTGAAGCTTTCTTT.

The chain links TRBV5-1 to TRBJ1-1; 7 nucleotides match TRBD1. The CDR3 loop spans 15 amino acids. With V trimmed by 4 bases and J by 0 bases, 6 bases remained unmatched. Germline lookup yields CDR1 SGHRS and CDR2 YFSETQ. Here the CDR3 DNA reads TGCGCCAGCAGCCCTAAACAGGGGATGAACACTGAAGCTTTCTTT. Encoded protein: CASSPKQGMNTEAFF.

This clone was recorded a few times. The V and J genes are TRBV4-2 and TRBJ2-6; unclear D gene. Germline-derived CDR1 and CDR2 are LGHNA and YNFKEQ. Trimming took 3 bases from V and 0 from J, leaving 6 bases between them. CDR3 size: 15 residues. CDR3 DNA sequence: TGTGCCAGCAGCCACTGGGCCTCTGGGGCCAACGTCCTGACTTTC. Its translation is CASSHWASGANVLTF.

For the CDR3, the DNA is TGTGCCAGTACCACAAACCGGGGGGCCCTAGCCAAAAACATTCAGTACTTC. Translating gives CASTTNRGALAKNIQYF. This chain joins TRBV19 and TRBJ2-4, with a possible D match to TRBD2 (7 bases). Germline CDR1 is LNHDA and CDR2 is SQIVND (reference sequence). The germline V and J ends were trimmed by 7 bases and 0 bases, with 19 bases remaining between them. This CDR3 comprises 17 residues. Complete variable domain (other parts from reference TRBV19 and TRBJ2-4): DGGITQSPKYLFRKEGQNVTLSCEQNLNHDAMYWYRQDPGQGLRLIYYSQIVNDFQKGDIAEGYSVSREKKESFPLTVTSAQKNPTAFYLCASTTNRGALAKNIQYFGAGTRLSVL.

CDR3 sequence reads: CASSLRGGGAHSYNEQFF. CDR3 coding DNA: TGCGCCAGCAGCCTGAGGGGCGGGGGGGCTCATTCCTACAATGAGCAGTTCTTC. V gene TRBV5-1 combines with J gene TRBJ2-1; 9 positions agree with TRBD2. Germline V lookup: CDR1 SGHRS, CDR2 YFSETQ. The CDR3 is 18 amino acids. J was trimmed by 1 base and V by 4 bases; bases with no gene match: 12.

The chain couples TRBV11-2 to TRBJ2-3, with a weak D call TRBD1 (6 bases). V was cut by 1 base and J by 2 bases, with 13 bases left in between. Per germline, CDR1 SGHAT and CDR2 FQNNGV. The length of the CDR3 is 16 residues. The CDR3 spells CASSLVGGQTTDTQYF. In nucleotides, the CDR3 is TGTGCCAGCAGCTTAGTAGGGGGACAAACCACAGATACGCAGTATTTT.

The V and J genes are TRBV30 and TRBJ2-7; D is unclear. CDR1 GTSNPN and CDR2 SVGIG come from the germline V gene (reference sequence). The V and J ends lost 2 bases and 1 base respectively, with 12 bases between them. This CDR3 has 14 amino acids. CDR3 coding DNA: TGTGCCTGGAGTAAGGTGCGGTCTTCCTACGAGCAGTACTTC. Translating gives CAWSKVRSSYEQYF.

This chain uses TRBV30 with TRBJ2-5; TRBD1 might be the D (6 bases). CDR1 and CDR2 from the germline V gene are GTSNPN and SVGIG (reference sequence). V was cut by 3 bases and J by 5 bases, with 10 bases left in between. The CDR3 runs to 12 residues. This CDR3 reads CAWRQGWETQYF. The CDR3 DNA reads TGTGCCTGGAGACAGGGATGGGAGACCCAGTACTTC. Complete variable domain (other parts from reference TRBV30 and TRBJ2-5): SQTIHQWPATLVQPVGSPLSLECTVEGTSNPNLYWYRQAAGRGLQLLFYSVGIGQISSEVPQNLSASRPQDRQFILSSKKLLLSDSGFYLCAWRQGWETQYFGPGTRLLVL.

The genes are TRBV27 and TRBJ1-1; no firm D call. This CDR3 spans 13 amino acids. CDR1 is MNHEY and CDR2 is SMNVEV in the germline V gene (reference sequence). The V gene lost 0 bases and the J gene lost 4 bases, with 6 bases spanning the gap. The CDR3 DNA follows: TGTGCCAGCAGTTTATCGTCCAGCACTGAAGCTTTCTTT. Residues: CASSLSSSTEAFF.

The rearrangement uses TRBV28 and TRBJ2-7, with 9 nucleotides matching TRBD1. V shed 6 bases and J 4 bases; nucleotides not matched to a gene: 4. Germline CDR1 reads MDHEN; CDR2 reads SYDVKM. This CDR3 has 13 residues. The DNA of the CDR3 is TGTGCCAGCAGGGGGACAGGGCGGTACGAGCAGTACTTC. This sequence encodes CASRGTGRYEQYF. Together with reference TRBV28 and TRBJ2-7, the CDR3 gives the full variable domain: DVKVTQSSRYLVKRTGEKVFLECVQDMDHENMFWYRQDPGLGLRLIYFSYDVKMKEKGDIPEGYSVSREKKERFSLILESASTNQTSMYLCASRGTGRYEQYFGPGTRLTVT.

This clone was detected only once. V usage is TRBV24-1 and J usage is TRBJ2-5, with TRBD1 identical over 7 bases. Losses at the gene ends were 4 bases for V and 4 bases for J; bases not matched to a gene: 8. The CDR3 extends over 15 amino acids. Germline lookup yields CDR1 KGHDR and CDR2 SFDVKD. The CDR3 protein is CATSETTGTGETQYF. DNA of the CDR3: TGTGCCACCAGTGAAACGACAGGGACGGGAGAGACCCAGTACTTC.

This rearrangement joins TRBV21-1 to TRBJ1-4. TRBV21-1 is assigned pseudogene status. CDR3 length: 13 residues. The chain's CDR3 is CASSREFNEKLFF. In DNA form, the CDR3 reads TGTGCCAGCAGCCGGGAGTTTAATGAAAAACTGTTTTTT.